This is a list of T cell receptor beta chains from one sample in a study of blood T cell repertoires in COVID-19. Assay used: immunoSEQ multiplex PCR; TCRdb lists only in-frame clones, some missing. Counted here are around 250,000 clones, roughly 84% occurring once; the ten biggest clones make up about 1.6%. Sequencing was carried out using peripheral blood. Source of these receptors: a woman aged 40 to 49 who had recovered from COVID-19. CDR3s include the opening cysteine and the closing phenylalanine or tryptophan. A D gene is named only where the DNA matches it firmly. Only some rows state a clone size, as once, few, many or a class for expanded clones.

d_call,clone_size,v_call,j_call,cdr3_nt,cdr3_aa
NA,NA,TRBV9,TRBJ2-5,TGTGCCAGCAGCGTAGGACAGGAAGAGACCCAGTACTTC,CASSVGQEETQYF
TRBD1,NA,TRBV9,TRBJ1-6,TGTGCCAGCAGCGGCCGGGACAGGGGTTTTTCACCCCTCCACTTT,CASSGRDRGFSPLHF
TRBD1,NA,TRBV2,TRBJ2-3,TGTGCCAGCAGCGCAGGGACAGCCCTAATTATAAGCACAGATACGCAGTATTTT,CASSAGTALIISTDTQYF
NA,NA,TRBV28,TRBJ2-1,TGTGCCAGCAGTACAAACAGGGTGAGGAGTAAGAACAATGAGCAGTTCTTC,CASSTNRVRSKNNEQFF
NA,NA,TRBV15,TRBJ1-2,TGTGCCACCAGCGTTAAATACGAGGGGCGGGGTGGCTACACCTTC,CATSVKYEGRGGYTF
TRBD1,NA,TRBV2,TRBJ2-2,TGTGCCAGCAGTGAAAGACAGGGACCTGGGGTCACCGGGGAGCTGTTTTTT,CASSERQGPGVTGELFF
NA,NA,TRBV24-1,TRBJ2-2,TGTGCCACCAGTGAAGGACAGACCGGGGAGCTGTTTTTT,CATSEGQTGELFF
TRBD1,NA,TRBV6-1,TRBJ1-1,TGTGCCAGCAGTGAAGCGGAGAGGGGGCGGTGGGCGGACACTGAAGCTTTCTTT,CASSEAERGRWADTEAFF
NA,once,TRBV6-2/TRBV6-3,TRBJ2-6,TGTGCCAGCAGTAGGTCCGGGACAGGGGCCAACGTCCTGACTTTC,CASSRSGTGANVLTF
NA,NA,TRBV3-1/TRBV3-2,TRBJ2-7,TGTGCCAGCAGACCCTCCTTGAGATCCTACGAGCAGTACTTC,CASRPSLRSYEQYF
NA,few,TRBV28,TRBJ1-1,TGTGCCAGCAGGGAGGGATGGAACACTGAAGCTTTCTTT,CASREGWNTEAFF
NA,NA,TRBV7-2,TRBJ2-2,TGTGCCAGCAGCTTACAGGGGACCGGGGAGCTGTTTTTT,CASSLQGTGELFF
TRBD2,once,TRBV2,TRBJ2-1,TGTGCCAGCAGTGGAGCGGGGAGCTCCTACAATGAGCAGTTCTTC,CASSGAGSSYNEQFF
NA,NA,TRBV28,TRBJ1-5,TGTGCCAGCAGTGGAGCATATCAGCCCCAGCATTTT,CASSGAYQPQHF
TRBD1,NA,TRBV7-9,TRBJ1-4,TGTGCCAGCTCCAATTCCGGGACAGGGGCTGAAAAACTGTTTTTT,CASSNSGTGAEKLFF
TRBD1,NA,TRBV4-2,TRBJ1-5,TGTGCCAGCAGCCAAGGACAGGGGGCGCGAGGAGGTCAGCCCCAGCATTTT,CASSQGQGARGGQPQHF
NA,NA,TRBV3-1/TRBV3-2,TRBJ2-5,TGTGCCAGCAGCCAAGGGGCAGGGGCGATAGAGACCCAGTACTTC,CASSQGAGAIETQYF
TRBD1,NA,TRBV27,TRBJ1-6,TGTGCCAGCAGTCCCAGACAGGGGGCGCCCCGGGGGTCACCCCTCCACTTT,CASSPRQGAPRGSPLHF
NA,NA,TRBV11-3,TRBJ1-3,TGTGCCAGCAGCTTAGCAGGGCAAGCTGGAAACACCATATATTTT,CASSLAGQAGNTIYF
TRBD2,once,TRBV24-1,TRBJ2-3,TGTGCCACCAGTGATTTTGCGGGGGGGCAAAATACGCAGTATTTT,CATSDFAGGQNTQYF
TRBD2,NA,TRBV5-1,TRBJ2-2,TGCGCCAGCAGCTTGGGGACGGGGGGGCCGTCCGGGGAGCTGTTTTTT,CASSLGTGGPSGELFF
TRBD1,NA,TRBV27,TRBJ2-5,TGTGCCAGCAGTGTCGGAATCCGGGACAGGGGAGAGACCCAGTACTTC,CASSVGIRDRGETQYF
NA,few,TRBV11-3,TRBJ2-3,TGTGCCAGCAGCCCGGCGGGGTCAGGGGGTTCAGATACGCAGTATTTT,CASSPAGSGGSDTQYF
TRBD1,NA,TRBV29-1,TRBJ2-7,TGCAGCGTTGAAGCAGGGGGCCGGATCGAGCAGTACTTC,CSVEAGGRIEQYF
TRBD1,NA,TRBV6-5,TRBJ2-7,TGTGCCAGCAGGGATACAGGGGGCGCGATAAACGAGCAGTACTTC,CASRDTGGAINEQYF
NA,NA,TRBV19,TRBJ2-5,TGTGCCAGTAGTCTCCGTCATGACTTCGTGGAGACCCAGTACTTC,CASSLRHDFVETQYF
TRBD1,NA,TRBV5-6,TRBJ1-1,TGTGCCAGCAGCTTGCAGGGGGCGGCTGAAGCTTTCTTT,CASSLQGAAEAFF
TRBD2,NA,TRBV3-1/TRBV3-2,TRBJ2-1,TGTGCCAGCAGCCTCAGCGGGGGGGCCTACAATGAGCAGTTCTTC,CASSLSGGAYNEQFF
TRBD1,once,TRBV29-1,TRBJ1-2,TGCAGCGCATGGACAGGGAACTATGGCTACACCTTC,CSAWTGNYGYTF
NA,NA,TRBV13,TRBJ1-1,TGTGCCAGCAGTACTACGCCGAACACTGAAGCTTTCTTT,CASSTTPNTEAFF
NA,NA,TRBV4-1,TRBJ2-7,TGCGCCAGCAGCCAAGTTTCCGCATTTAAGCCCTACGAGCAGTACTTC,CASSQVSAFKPYEQYF
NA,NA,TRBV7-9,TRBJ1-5,TGTGCCAGCAGCGCAGGGATGCACCAGCCCCAGCATTTT,CASSAGMHQPQHF
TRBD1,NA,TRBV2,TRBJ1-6,TGTGCCAGCACTACACAGGGGCTCGGGAATTCACCCCTCCACTTT,CASTTQGLGNSPLHF
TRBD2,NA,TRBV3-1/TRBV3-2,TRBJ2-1,TGTGCCAGCGAAGAAGGCGGGGGGGCTGATGAGCAGTTCTTC,CASEEGGGADEQFF
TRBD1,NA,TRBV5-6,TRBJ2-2,TGTGCCAGCAGCTTAACAGGGGCGGTCACCGGGGAGCTGTTTTTT,CASSLTGAVTGELFF
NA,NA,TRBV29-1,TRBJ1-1,TGCAGCGTTGAAAGAAGGGAGGGTAACACTGAAGCTTTCTTT,CSVERREGNTEAFF
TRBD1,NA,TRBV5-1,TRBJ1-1,TGCGCCAGCAGCCCAGACAGGGGGAGGGTCACTGAAGCTTTCTTT,CASSPDRGRVTEAFF
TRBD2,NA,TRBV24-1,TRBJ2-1,TGTGCCACCAGTGATTTTAGCGGGGGTTCCTACAATGAGCAGTTCTTC,CATSDFSGGSYNEQFF
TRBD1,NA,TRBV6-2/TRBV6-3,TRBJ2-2,TGTGCCAGCAGTTACGACAGGGGCACCGGGGAGCTGTTTTTT,CASSYDRGTGELFF
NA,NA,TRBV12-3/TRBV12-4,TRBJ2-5,TGTGCCAGCAGTTTCGGCCAAGAGACCCAGTACTTC,CASSFGQETQYF
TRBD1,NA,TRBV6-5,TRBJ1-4,TGTGCCAGCAGGACAGGGGGCGCCGGGGAAAAACTGTTTTTT,CASRTGGAGEKLFF
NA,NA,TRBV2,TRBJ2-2,TGTGCCAGCAGTGGACAGGCCACCGGGGAGCTGTTTTTT,CASSGQATGELFF
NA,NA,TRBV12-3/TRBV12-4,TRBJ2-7,TGTGCCAGCAGCCTTCAGCAGGAGGGGGAGCAGTACTTC,CASSLQQEGEQYF
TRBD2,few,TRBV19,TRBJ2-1,TGTGCCAGTAGTATAGAACTAGCGGGGGCGGCTGAGCAGTTCTTC,CASSIELAGAAEQFF
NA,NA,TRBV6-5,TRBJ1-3,TGTGCCAGCAGTTATGGCAGCTCTGGAAACACCATATATTTT,CASSYGSSGNTIYF
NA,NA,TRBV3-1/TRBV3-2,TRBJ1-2,TGTGCCAGCAGTCCAGGACAGCAGCACTATGGCTACACCTTC,CASSPGQQHYGYTF
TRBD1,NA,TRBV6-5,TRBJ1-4,TGTGCCAGCAGGGACAGGGTGGGAGAAAAACTGTTTTTT,CASRDRVGEKLFF
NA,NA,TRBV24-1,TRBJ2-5,TGTGCCACCAGTGATTTGGGCAGTCAAGAGACCCAGTACTTC,CATSDLGSQETQYF
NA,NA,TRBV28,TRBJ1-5,TGTGCCAGCAGTTCCACACCTGGACGCGGGGATCAGCCCCAGCATTTT,CASSSTPGRGDQPQHF
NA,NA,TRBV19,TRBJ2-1,TGTGCCAGTAGTGGCAGGCGTACTGAGCAGTTCTTC,CASSGRRTEQFF
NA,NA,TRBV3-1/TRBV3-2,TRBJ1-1,TGTGCCAGCACCTCCTCAGGGACACAGAACACTGAAGCTTTCTTT,CASTSSGTQNTEAFF
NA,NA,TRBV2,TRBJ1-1,TGTGCCATCCGACAGCCAAACACTGAAGCTTTCTTT,CAIRQPNTEAFF
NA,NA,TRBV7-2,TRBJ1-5,TGTGCCAGCAGCTCTACTCCAAGGGGTCAGCCCCAGCATTTT,CASSSTPRGQPQHF